A single sample gave rise to the 10 T cell receptor beta chains below, sequenced in a study of T cells in pancreatic ductal adenocarcinoma. TCRdb's copy holds only in-frame clones and misses some; the assay was immunoSEQ multiplex PCR. The table lists roughly 100,000 clones, 90% to 95% of them singletons. The selected patients with pancreatic ductal adenocarcinoma had surgery but no neoadjuvant therapy. Sequenced material: PBMCs. The receptors stem from a human donor with pancreatic ductal adenocarcinoma.

The V gene is TRBV5-4, the J gene TRBJ2-5; maybe TRBD2 (6 bases). The germline V gene has CDR1 SGHNT and CDR2 YYREEE (reference sequence). V was shortened by 0 bases and J by 4 bases, with 13 bases between the two germline ends. The CDR3 consists of 15 residues. The CDR3 nucleotides read TGTGCCAGCAGCTTGGCGGGGGACCCGGGAGAGACCCAGTACTTC. Its translation is CASSLAGDPGETQYF.

The rearrangement joins TRBV6-5 to TRBJ2-2; D remains ambiguous. Germline values: CDR1 MNHEY, CDR2 SVGAGI. Trimming took 6 bases from V and 3 from J, leaving 14 bases between them. The CDR3 contains 15 residues. The CDR3: CASSLSDTYTGELFF. In DNA, the CDR3 is TGTGCCAGCAGCCTATCCGACACTTACACCGGGGAGCTGTTTTTT.

This clone was observed a single time. The gene calls are TRBV5-1 and TRBJ2-1; a possible D gene is TRBD2 (6 bases). The CDR3 spans 16 residues. The V end lost 4 bases, the J end lost 0 bases, and 14 bases lay between the germline ends. CDR1 is SGHRS, CDR2 YFSETQ, per germline. The CDR3 reads CASSLDSGNSYNEQFF. For the CDR3, the DNA is TGCGCCAGCAGCCTGGATAGCGGAAACTCCTACAATGAGCAGTTCTTC.

J is TRBJ2-1 and V is TRBV14; D gene ambiguous. V was trimmed by 3 bases and J by 9 bases, leaving 6 bases between them. The V gene's germline CDR1 is SGHDN and CDR2 FVKESK. This CDR3 comprises 11 residues. For the CDR3, the DNA is TGTGCCAGCAGCCACAACAGTGAGCAGTTCTTC. This translates into CASSHNSEQFF.

This clone was seen once. The chain couples TRBV5-8 to TRBJ2-2; D perhaps matches TRBD1 (5 bases). The germline gives CDR1 SGHTS, CDR2 YDEGEE. V dropped 7 bases and J dropped 1 base, with 11 bases sitting between them. This CDR3 has 14 amino acids. The CDR3 protein is CASFRTGNTGELFF. As DNA, the CDR3 is TGTGCCAGCTTCCGAACAGGGAACACCGGGGAGCTGTTTTTT.

The chain combines TRBV28 with TRBJ2-7; the D gene is possibly TRBD1 (5 bases). CDR3 length equals 14 residues. In germline, CDR1 is MDHEN, CDR2 SYDVKM. V lost 1 base and J lost 2, with 9 bases in between. DNA of the CDR3: TGTGCCAGCAGTTTATACAGGAAAGCCTACGAGCAGTACTTC. Translation gives CASSLYRKAYEQYF.

CDR3 protein: CASSSLDTQYF. The CDR3 nucleotides are TGTGCCAGCAGTTCCTTAGATACGCAGTATTTT. The chain uses TRBV6-6 and TRBJ2-3; D remains unclear. Germline V gene lookup returns CDR1 MNHNY and CDR2 SVGAGI (reference sequence). Trimming pared 4 bases from V and 5 bases from J, leaving 4 bases between. CDR3 length: 11 amino acids.

The genes are TRBV7-8 and TRBJ2-5; 8 nucleotides align to TRBD1. There are 17 residues in the CDR3. CDR1 is SGHVS and CDR2 is FQNEAQ in the germline V gene. J gave up 5 bases and V 7 bases, and 18 bases lay outside the gene matches. In DNA form, the CDR3 reads TGTGCCAGCACCCCCCCCGCCCACCAGGGGGCCGGGGAGACCCAGTACTTC. It codes for CASTPPAHQGAGETQYF.

This clone showed up just once. The chain couples TRBV9 to TRBJ2-3; 7 bases match TRBD2. The CDR3 sequence is 15 residues long. J lost 3 bases, V lost 2 bases, and 6 bases had no gene match. Germline lookup yields CDR1 SGDLS and CDR2 YYNGEE. CDR3 nucleotide sequence: TGTGCCAGCAGCGTGGGCGGGAGAGCGACAGATACGCAGTATTTT. Amino acids: CASSVGGRATDTQYF.

This clone is a singleton in its sample. J is TRBJ1-1 and V is TRBV7-9; tentatively, D is TRBD1 (6 bases). The CDR3 spans 13 residues. Germline V CDR1 and CDR2: SEHNR, FQNEAQ (reference sequence). V was clipped by 3 bases and J by 4 bases, with 9 bases between them. In nucleotides, the CDR3 is TGTGCCAGCAGCTTCGAAGGGGGCACTGAAGCTTTCTTT. Its protein is CASSFEGGTEAFF. The full variable domain, rest sourced from reference TRBV7-9 and TRBJ1-1, is DTGVSQNPRHKITKRGQNVTFRCDPISEHNRLYWYRQTLGQGPEFLTYFQNEAQLEKSRLLSDRFSAERPKGSFSTLEIQRTEQGDSAMYLCASSFEGGTEAFFGQGTRLTVV.